This TCR beta chain was recovered during a study of blood T cell repertoires in COVID-19. Turning to the study itself: Samples representing acute and convalescent COVID-19 were sourced from the United States, Italy and Spain.

This CDR3 spans 15 amino acids. The V gene's germline CDR1 is MRHNA and CDR2 SNTAGT. V shed 0 bases, J shed 3 bases, and the junction held 0 bases outside the gene matches. In the original processing: Reference gene primer amplification gave estimated nucleated cell counts. Some clones are missing from TCRdb's copy, which holds only in-frame ones; the method was immunoSEQ multiplex PCR. V, J and clone size derive from that table, while D and trimming were established from the DNA sequence. The sample has 150,000 to 200,000 clones, 81% seen once. The receptor was isolated from a middle-aged woman with acute COVID-19. The sample taken for sequencing was PBMCs or T cells enriched from blood (not recorded which). The chain recombines TRBV6-4 with TRBJ2-1; TRBD2 agrees at 9 bases. For the CDR3, the DNA is TGTGCCAGCAGTGACTCGACTAGCGGCTACAATGAGCAGTTCTTC. Translation: CASSDSTSGYNEQFF.